This entry features one T cell receptor (beta chain) sequence. Antigen specificity is unknown. This sample is part of a study of cytomegalovirus exposure and HLA in healthy donors. Study information: Unique TCRs from HLA-typed donors, 80 million to 100 million of them, were held in an early data release.

The PCR made use of 60 Vbeta and 13 Jbeta primers. Clones were read by immunoSEQ multiplex PCR, and TCRdb kept only the in-frame ones, dropping some. The table includes 97,000 or so clones, 77% detected once. There are 14 residues in the CDR3. Germline values: CDR1 LGHNA, CDR2 YSLEER. V shed 4 bases and J shed 8 bases, with 16 bases lying between them. Study-level points and caveats: In a later analysis, parvovirus B19, influenza, CMV and Epstein-Barr virus appeared linked to several top co-occurrence clusters.

The sequence came from a male donor in good health and CMV-seropositive. Input material: PBMCs. The gene calls are TRBV4-3 and TRBJ2-3; a weak D match, TRBD2 (5 bases). The CDR3 sequence: CASSPDGSPGTQYF. The CDR3, as DNA: TGCGCCAGCAGCCCCGATGGGAGTCCGGGTACGCAGTATTTT.